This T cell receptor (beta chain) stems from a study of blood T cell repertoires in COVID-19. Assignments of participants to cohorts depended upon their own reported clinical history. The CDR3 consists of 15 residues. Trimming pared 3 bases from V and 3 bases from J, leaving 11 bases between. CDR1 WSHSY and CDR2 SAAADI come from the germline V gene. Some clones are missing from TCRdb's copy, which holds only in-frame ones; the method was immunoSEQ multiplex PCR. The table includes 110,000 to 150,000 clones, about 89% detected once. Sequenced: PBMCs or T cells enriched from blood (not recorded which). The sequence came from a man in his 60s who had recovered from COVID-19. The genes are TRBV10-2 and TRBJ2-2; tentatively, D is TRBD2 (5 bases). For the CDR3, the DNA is TGCGCCAGCAGTGATAGACTAAATCACACCGGGGAGCTGTTTTTT. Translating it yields CASSDRLNHTGELFF.